This T cell receptor beta chain was identified in a study of blood T cell repertoires in COVID-19. The wider study: Acute and convalescent COVID-19 specimens originated in the United States, Italy and Spain. PBMCs, B-cell-depleted T cells, or T cells were the source of the cDNA or gDNA that made up the material.

The CDR3 runs to 14 residues. V lost 7 bases and J lost 5; bases outside the gene matches: 10. Germline lookup yields CDR1 MNHNS and CDR2 SASEGT. As handled by the study authors: Nucleated cell number was recorded as an estimate derived from reference gene primer amplification. The repertoire was sequenced with immunoSEQ multiplex PCR; TCRdb's copy has only in-frame clones and lacks some. That table supplies the V and J calls and clone size; D and trimming were determined from the DNA. The sample lists 50,000 to 70,000 clones, around 87% occurring once. What was sequenced was peripheral blood. The source is a man between 60 and 75 years old with active or convalescent COVID-19. The chain employs TRBV6-1 and TRBJ2-7; 8 nucleotides agree with TRBD1. The CDR3 region is CASTSADRANEQYF. CDR3 coding DNA: TGTGCCAGCACTTCCGCGGACAGGGCGAACGAGCAGTACTTC.